This TCR beta chain emerged from a study of blood T cells in healthy people across ages. The authors ran a second PCR of about 6 to 11 cycles using a sample-barcoded 5' primer and a J-beta primer mix. Each CDR3 protein is one row after TCRdb ran MiXCR on the 5' RACE reads. This table holds approximately 760,000 distinct CDR3 sequences, 25% found once. The table lists this clonotype with many counts. This sample also appeared in a second study, on T cells of mothers and their children. That source adds: Sample barcodes and 2-4 random nucleotides were added by the M1S primer of the second PCR.

This TCR derives from a boy aged 10-17 years in good health. The specimen sequenced was blood.

The CDR3 is CASSQGQGKWEQYF. CDR3 DNA: TGCGCCAGCAGCCAGGGACAGGGGAAGTGGGAGCAGTACTTC. The V gene is TRBV4-3, the J gene TRBJ2-7, with TRBD1 matching 10 bases. The ends lost 3 bases at V and 7 bases at J; junction bases unmatched: 6. Germline V gives CDR1 LGHNA, CDR2 YSLEER. There are 14 residues in the CDR3.